These 17 T cell receptor beta chains share one sample of origin, sequenced in a study of cytomegalovirus exposure and HLA in healthy donors. The data were produced by immunoSEQ multiplex PCR, yet TCRdb's version contains in-frame clones alone and is incomplete. This sample yields some 140,000 clones, of which 84% are seen a single time; roughly 1.4% belongs to the top ten. Sequences were obtained from PBMCs. The receptor set was obtained from a woman aged 25 to 45 in good health and CMV-seronegative.

V gene TRBV6-6 combines with J gene TRBJ1-3; D is perhaps TRBD1 (5 bases). The germline gives CDR1 MNHNY, CDR2 SVGAGI (reference sequence). CDR3 length: 16 amino acids. V lost 2 bases, J lost 0 bases, and 11 bases lay in between. Here the CDR3 reads CASSYHVGPSGNTIYF. CDR3 sequence (DNA): TGTGCCAGCAGTTACCATGTGGGGCCCTCTGGAAACACCATATATTTT.

V is TRBV5-6 and J is TRBJ2-7, with D maybe TRBD2 (6 bases). The CDR3 has 14 amino acids. The V gene's germline CDR1 is SGHDT and CDR2 YYEEEE. With 4 bases removed from V and 2 bases from J, the gap between germline ends came to 13 bases. The CDR3 is CASSGGWDPYEQYF. The CDR3 DNA follows: TGTGCCAGCAGCGGAGGGTGGGATCCCTACGAGCAGTACTTC.

The CDR3, as DNA: TGTGCCAGCAGTCAGAATTGGAACACTGAAGCTTTCTTT. This codes for CASSQNWNTEAFF. The J gene is TRBJ1-1, the V gene TRBV28; D not certain. CDR3 length equals 13 residues. Germline lookup yields CDR1 MDHEN and CDR2 SYDVKM. Trimming shortened V by 5 bases and J by 1 base, and 8 bases separated the two germline ends.

The sample holds one count of this clone. The chain employs TRBV7-9 and TRBJ1-1; tentatively, D is TRBD1 (5 bases). Germline V lookup: CDR1 SEHNR, CDR2 FQNEAQ (reference sequence). With 2 bases removed from V and 4 bases from J, the gap between germline ends came to 11 bases. The CDR3 runs 14 residues. CDR3 in amino acids: CASSLLGAVTEAFF. CDR3 sequence (DNA): TGTGCCAGCAGCTTATTAGGGGCGGTCACTGAAGCTTTCTTT.

The rearrangement joins TRBV30 to TRBJ1-1; 10 bases are shared with TRBD1. The ends lost 2 bases at V and 5 bases at J; junction bases unmatched: 2. The CDR3 runs 13 residues. Germline lookup yields CDR1 GTSNPN and CDR2 SVGIG (reference sequence). CDR3: CAWSKDRGTEAFF. The CDR3 DNA is TGTGCCTGGAGTAAGGACAGGGGGACTGAAGCTTTCTTT.

This chain connects TRBV5-1 to TRBJ2-1; maybe TRBD1 (7 bases). The CDR3 loop spans 16 amino acids. Germline-derived CDR1 and CDR2 are SGHRS and YFSETQ. Trimming left V 1 base short and J 4 bases short, with 15 bases between. CDR3 sequence (DNA): TGCGCCAGCAGCTTGATTCCCCAGGGGGGATACAATGAGCAGTTCTTC. Translated: CASSLIPQGGYNEQFF.

This chain uses TRBV2 with TRBJ2-1; 9 positions match TRBD2. This CDR3 contains 16 residues. V gave up 3 bases and J gave up 6 bases; unmatched junction bases: 9. Germline V gene lookup returns CDR1 SNHLY and CDR2 FYNNEI. The CDR3 bases are TGTGCCAGCAGTGACCTGCTAGCGGGGCGTTTCAATGAGCAGTTCTTC. Encoded protein: CASSDLLAGRFNEQFF.

The V call is TRBV15, the J call TRBJ1-3; maybe TRBD1 (6 bases). The CDR3 is 15 residues long. The germline V and J ends were trimmed by 0 bases and 4 bases, with 10 bases remaining between them. The germline CDR1 and CDR2 sequences are LNHNV and YYDKDF (reference sequence). The CDR3 DNA sequence: TGTGCCACCAGCAGAGATCCTACAGGGGGAAACACCATATATTTT. The encoded protein is CATSRDPTGGNTIYF.

V and J are TRBV5-6 and TRBJ2-2; TRBD2 might be the D (7 bases). The CDR3 is made up of 15 amino acids. V lost 1 base to trimming and J lost 7 bases, with 14 bases between them. CDR1 and CDR2 (germline): SGHDT, YYEEEE. The CDR3 nucleotides are TGTGCCAGCAGCTTGCCGGGGGGCTCGGGCGGGGAGCTGTTTTTT. Encoded protein: CASSLPGGSGGELFF.

The chain recombines TRBV4-2 with TRBJ1-3, with 9 bases that match TRBD1. The trim removed 1 base at V and 0 bases at J, leaving 1 base unmatched. Germline loops: CDR1 LGHNA, CDR2 YNFKEQ. This CDR3 comprises 16 residues. Here the CDR3 reads CASSQADRGSGNTIYF. CDR3 coding DNA: TGTGCCAGCAGCCAAGCGGACAGGGGCTCTGGAAACACCATATATTTT.

The gene calls are TRBV7-6 and TRBJ2-3; the match to TRBD2 covers 10 bases. J was trimmed by 2 bases and V by 5 bases; bases with no gene match: 16. The germline V gene has CDR1 SGHVS and CDR2 FNYEAQ. This CDR3 comprises 19 residues. DNA of the CDR3: TGTGCCAGCAGCCGTCCTCTAGCGGGGGAGTTAAGAGACACAGATACGCAGTATTTT. The encoded protein is CASSRPLAGELRDTDTQYF.

The chain links TRBV2 to TRBJ2-4; TRBD1 matches 8 bases. The CDR3 has 15 amino acids. CDR1 and CDR2 (germline): SNHLY, FYNNEI. After removal of 5 bases from V and 2 bases from J, the junction contained 5 bases not matched to a gene. CDR3 loop: CASSSDRGSKNIQYF. CDR3 sequence (DNA): TGTGCCAGCAGTTCTGACAGGGGTTCCAAAAACATTCAGTACTTC.

The table lists this clone with a count of one. V usage is TRBV14 and J usage is TRBJ2-5, with unresolved D. Per germline, CDR1 SGHDN and CDR2 FVKESK. The V end was cut by 6 bases, the J end by 2 bases, with 4 bases between. This CDR3 spans 11 amino acids. The CDR3 protein is CASSQQETQYF. CDR3 sequence (DNA): TGTGCCAGCAGTCAGCAAGAGACCCAGTACTTC.

The rearrangement uses TRBV5-4 and TRBJ2-1; 15 positions agree with TRBD2. The CDR3 sequence is 15 residues long. The germline V gene has CDR1 SGHNT and CDR2 YYREEE (reference sequence). V was clipped by 4 bases and J by 9 bases; unmatched bases: 5. CDR3 amino acids: CASSPGLAGGGEQFF. CDR3 coding DNA: TGTGCCAGCAGCCCGGGACTAGCGGGGGGAGGTGAGCAGTTCTTC.

The V call is TRBV5-1, the J call TRBJ2-3; 9 bases line up with TRBD2. The CDR3 is 18 amino acids. The trim removed 1 base at V and 1 base at J, leaving 10 bases unmatched. The germline CDR1 and CDR2 sequences are SGHRS and YFSETQ. CDR3 DNA sequence: TGCGCCAGCAGCTTGATGGCTAGCGGGGTTTCGGGCACAGATACGCAGTATTTT. Translating it yields CASSLMASGVSGTDTQYF.

The chain employs TRBV4-1 and TRBJ1-3; no reliable D call. From germline, CDR1 is MGHRA and CDR2 YSYEKL. Trimming removed 1 base at V and 0 bases at J, with 19 bases between. This CDR3 has 19 residues. The CDR3 region has the DNA TGCGCCAGCAGCCAAGTCAAGAGCAGGAAGCATAGCTCTGGAAACACCATATATTTT. Its translation is CASSQVKSRKHSSGNTIYF.

J is TRBJ2-5 and V is TRBV7-2; 9 bases are shared with TRBD2. CDR3 length: 16 amino acids. Germline V gene data show CDR1 as SGHTA and CDR2 as FQGNSA. V lost 5 bases and J lost 4; bases outside the gene matches: 11. The CDR3 region is CASSQVGGGAAETQYF. CDR3 DNA: TGTGCCAGCAGCCAAGTCGGCGGGGGGGCGGCAGAGACCCAGTACTTC.